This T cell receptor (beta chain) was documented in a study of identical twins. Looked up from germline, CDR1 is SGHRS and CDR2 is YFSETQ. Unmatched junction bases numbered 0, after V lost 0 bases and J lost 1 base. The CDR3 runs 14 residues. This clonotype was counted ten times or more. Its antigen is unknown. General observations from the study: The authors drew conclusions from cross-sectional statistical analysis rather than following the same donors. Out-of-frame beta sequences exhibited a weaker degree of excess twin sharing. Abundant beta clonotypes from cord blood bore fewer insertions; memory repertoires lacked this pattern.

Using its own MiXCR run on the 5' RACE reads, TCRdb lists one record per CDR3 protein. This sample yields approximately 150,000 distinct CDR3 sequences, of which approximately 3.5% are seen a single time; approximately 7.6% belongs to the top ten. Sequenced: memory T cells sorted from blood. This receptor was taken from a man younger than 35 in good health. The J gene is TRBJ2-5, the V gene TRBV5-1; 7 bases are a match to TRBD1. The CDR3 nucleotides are TGCGCCAGCAGCTTGGCAGGGGGCCAAGAGACCCAGTACTTC. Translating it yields CASSLAGGQETQYF.